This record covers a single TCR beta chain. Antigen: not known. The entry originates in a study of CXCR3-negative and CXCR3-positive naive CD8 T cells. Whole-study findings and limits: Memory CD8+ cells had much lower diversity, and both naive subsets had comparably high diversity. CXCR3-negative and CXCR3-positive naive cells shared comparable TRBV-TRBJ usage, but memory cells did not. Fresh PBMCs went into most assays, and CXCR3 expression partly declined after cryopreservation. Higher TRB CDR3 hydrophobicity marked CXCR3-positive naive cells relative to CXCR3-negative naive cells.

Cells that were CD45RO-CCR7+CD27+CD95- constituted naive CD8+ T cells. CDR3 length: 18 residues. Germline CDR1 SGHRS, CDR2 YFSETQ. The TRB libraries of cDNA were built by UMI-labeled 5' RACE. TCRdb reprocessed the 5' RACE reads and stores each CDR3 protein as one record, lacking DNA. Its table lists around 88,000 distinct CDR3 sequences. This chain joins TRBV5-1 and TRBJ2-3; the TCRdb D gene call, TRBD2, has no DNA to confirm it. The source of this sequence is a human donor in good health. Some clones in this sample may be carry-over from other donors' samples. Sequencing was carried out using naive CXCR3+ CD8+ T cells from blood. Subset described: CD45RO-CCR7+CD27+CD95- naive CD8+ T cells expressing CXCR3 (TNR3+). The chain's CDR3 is CASRPLAGALLSTDTQYF.